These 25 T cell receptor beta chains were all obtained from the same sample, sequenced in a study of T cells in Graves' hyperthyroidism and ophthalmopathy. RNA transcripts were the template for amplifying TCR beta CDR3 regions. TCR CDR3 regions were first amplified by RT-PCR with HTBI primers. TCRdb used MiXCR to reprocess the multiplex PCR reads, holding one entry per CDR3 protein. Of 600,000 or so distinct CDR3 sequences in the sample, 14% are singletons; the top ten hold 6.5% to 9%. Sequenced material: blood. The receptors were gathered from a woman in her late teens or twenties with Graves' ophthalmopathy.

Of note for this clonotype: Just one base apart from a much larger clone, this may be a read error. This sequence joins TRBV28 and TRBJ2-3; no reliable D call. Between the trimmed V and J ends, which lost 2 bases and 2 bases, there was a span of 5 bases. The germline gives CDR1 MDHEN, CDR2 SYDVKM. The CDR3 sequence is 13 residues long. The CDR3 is CASSLRLTDTQYF. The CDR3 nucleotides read TGTGCCAGCAGTTTACGGCTCACAGATACGCAGTATTTT.

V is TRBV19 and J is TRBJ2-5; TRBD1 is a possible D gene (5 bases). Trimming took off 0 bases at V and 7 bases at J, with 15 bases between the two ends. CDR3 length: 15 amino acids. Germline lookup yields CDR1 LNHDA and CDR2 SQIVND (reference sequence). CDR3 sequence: CASSIDLQGPRTQYF. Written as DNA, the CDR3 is TGTGCCAGTAGTATAGATCTGCAGGGCCCTAGGACCCAGTACTTC.

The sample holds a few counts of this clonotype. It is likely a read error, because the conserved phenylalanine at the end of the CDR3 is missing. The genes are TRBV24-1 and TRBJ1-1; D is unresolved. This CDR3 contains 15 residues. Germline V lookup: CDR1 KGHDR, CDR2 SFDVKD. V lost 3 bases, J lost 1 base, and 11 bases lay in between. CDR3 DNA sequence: TGTGCCACCAGTGATCCGCGGACGGGGAACACTGAAGCTTTCCTT. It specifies CATSDPRTGNTEAFL.

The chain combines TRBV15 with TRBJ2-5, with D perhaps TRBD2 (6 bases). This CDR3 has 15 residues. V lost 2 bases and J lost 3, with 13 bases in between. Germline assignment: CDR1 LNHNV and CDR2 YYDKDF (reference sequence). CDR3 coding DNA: TGTGCCACCAGCAGAATTCCCAGGGAGGAAGAGACCCAGTACTTC. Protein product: CATSRIPREEETQYF.

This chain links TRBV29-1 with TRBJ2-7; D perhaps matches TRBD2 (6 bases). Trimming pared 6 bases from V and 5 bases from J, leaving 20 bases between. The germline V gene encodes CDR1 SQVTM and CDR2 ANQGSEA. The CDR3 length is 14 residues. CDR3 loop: CSVRRGGGGNEQYF. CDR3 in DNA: TGCAGCGTCCGGCGGGGTGGCGGAGGGAACGAGCAGTACTTC.

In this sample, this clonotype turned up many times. The CDR3 protein is CAWSEGAGNQPQHF. CDR3 nucleotides: TGTGCCTGGAGTGAGGGGGCGGGCAATCAGCCCCAGCATTTT. The J gene is TRBJ1-5, the V gene TRBV30; 7 positions match TRBD1. J was trimmed by 2 bases and V by 1 base; bases with no gene match: 2. The CDR3 has 14 residues. CDR1 is GTSNPN and CDR2 is SVGIG in the germline V gene (reference sequence).

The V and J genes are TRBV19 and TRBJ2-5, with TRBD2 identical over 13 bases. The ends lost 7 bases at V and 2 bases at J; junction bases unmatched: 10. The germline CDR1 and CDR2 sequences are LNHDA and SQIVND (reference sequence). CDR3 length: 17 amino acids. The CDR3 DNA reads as TGTGCCAGTACCCCGACTAGCGGGAGGCCTCCTCAAGAGACCCAGTACTTC. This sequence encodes CASTPTSGRPPQETQYF.

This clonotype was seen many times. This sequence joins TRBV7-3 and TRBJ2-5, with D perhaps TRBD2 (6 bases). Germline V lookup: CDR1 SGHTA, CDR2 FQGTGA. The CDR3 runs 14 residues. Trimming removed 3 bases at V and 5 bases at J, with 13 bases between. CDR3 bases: TGTGCCAGCAGCTTTGGGGGACTGGAGGAGACCCAGTACTTC. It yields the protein CASSFGGLEETQYF.

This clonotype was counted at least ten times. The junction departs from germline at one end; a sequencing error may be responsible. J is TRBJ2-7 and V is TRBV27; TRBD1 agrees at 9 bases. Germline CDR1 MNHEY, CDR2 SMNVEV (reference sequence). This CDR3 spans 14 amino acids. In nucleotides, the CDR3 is TGTGCCAGCAGTTTGGCGGGACAGGGCTACGCGCAGTACTTC. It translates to CASSLAGQGYAQYF.

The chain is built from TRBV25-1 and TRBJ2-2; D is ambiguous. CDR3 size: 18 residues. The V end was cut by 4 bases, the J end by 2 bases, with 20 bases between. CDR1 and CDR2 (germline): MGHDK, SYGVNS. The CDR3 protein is CASSAGGDPIVNTGELFF. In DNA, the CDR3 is TGTGCCAGCAGTGCCGGCGGCGACCCCATAGTTAACACCGGGGAGCTGTTTTTT. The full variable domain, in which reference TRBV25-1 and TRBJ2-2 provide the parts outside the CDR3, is EADIYQTPRYLVIGTGKKITLECSQTMGHDKMYWYQQDPGMELHLIHYSYGVNSTEKGDLSSESTVSRIRTEHFPLTLESARPSHTSQYLCASSAGGDPIVNTGELFFGEGSRLTVL.

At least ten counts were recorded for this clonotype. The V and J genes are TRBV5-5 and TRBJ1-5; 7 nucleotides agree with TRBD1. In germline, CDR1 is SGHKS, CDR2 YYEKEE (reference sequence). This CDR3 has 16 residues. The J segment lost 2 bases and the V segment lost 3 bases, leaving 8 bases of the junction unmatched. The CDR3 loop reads CASSSQGGGGNQPQHF. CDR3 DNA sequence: TGTGCCAGCAGCTCCCAGGGGGGCGGTGGCAATCAGCCCCAGCATTTT.

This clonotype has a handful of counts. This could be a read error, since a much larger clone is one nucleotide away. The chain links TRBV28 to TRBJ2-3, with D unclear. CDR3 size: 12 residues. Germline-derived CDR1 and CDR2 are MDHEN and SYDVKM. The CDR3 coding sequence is TGTGGCAGCAGTTTTTTCGCAGATACGCAGTATTTT. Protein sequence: CGSSFFADTQYF.

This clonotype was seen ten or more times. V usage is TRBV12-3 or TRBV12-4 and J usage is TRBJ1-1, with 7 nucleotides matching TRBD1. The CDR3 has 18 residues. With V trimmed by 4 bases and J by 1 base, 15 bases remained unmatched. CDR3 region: CASSSSLGQNIWNTEAFF. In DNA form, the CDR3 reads TGTGCCAGCAGTTCTTCCCTGGGACAGAATATTTGGAACACTGAAGCTTTCTTT.

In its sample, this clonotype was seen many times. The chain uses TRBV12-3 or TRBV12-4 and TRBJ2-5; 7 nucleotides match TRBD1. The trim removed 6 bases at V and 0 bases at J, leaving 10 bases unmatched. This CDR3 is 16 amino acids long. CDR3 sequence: CASRDGDSTHQETQYF. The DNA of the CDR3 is TGTGCCAGCAGGGACGGGGACAGTACCCACCAAGAGACCCAGTACTTC.

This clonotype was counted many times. CDR3 residues: CSVAQPFSGTSGSTDTQYF. The CDR3 nucleotides are TGCAGCGTAGCCCAACCATTCTCCGGGACTAGCGGGAGCACAGATACGCAGTATTTT. The chain joins TRBV29-1 to TRBJ2-3, with 12 bases identical to TRBD2. J gave up 0 bases and V 6 bases, and 16 bases lay outside the gene matches. There are 19 residues in the CDR3. Germline assignment: CDR1 SQVTM and CDR2 ANQGSEA.

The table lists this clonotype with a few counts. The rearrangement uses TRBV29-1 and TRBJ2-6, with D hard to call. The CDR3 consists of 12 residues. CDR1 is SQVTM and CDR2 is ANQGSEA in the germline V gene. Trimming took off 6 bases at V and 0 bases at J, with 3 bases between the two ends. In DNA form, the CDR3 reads TGCAGCGTGACCTCTGGGGCCAACGTCCTGACTTTC. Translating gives CSVTSGANVLTF.

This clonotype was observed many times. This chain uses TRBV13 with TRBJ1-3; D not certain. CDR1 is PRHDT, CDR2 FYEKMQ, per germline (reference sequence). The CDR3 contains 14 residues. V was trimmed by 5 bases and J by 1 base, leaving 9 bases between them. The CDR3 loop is CASSPLSSGNTIYF. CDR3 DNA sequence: TGTGCCAGCAGCCCACTATCTTCTGGAAACACCATATATTTT.

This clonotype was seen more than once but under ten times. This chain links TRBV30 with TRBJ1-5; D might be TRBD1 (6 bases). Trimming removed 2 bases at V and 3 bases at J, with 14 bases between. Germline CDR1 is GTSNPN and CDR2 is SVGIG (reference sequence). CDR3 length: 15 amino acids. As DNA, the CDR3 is TGTGCCTGGAGTTTGCCCAGGGGACACAATCAGCCCCAGCATTTT. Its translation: CAWSLPRGHNQPQHF.

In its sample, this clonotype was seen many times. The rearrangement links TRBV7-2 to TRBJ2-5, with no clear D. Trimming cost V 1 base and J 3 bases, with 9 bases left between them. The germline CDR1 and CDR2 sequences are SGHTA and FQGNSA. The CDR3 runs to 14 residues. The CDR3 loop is CASSLGVVKETQYF. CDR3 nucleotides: TGTGCCAGCAGCTTAGGCGTAGTAAAAGAGACCCAGTACTTC.

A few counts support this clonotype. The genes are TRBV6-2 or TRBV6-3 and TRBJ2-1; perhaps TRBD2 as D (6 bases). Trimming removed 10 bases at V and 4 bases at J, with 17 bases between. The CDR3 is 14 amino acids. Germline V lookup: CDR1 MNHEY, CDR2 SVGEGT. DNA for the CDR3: TGTGCCACCTCCCGGGGTGCGGGATACAATGAGCAGTTCTTC. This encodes CATSRGAGYNEQFF.

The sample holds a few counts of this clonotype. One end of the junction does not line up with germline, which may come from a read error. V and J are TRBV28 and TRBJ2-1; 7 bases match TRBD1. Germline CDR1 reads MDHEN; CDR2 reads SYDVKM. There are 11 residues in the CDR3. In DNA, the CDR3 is TGTGCCAGCAGCGCTGGGACAGTAAGTGCCTTC. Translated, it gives CASSAGTVSAF.

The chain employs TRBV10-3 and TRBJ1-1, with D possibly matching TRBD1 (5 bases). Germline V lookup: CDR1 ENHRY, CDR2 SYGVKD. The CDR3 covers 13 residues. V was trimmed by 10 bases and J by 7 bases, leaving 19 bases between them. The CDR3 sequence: CATLGASEDEAFF. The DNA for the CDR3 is TGTGCCACCTTAGGGGCATCCGAGGATGAAGCTTTCTTT.

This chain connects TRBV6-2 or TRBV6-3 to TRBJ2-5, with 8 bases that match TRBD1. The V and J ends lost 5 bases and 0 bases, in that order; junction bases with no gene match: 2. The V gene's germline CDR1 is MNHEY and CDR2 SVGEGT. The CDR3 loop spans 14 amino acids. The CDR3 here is CASSNRGDQETQYF. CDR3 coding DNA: TGTGCCAGCAGTAACAGGGGGGACCAAGAGACCCAGTACTTC.

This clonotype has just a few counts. The CDR3 is CASSLGATGSRETQYF. In DNA, the CDR3 is TGTGCCAGCAGTTTAGGCGCGACAGGTTCGCGGGAGACCCAGTACTTC. This chain links TRBV12-3 or TRBV12-4 with TRBJ2-5, with a tentative D call TRBD1 (6 bases). The CDR3 runs to 16 residues. V was cut by 1 base and J by 5 bases, with 17 bases left in between.

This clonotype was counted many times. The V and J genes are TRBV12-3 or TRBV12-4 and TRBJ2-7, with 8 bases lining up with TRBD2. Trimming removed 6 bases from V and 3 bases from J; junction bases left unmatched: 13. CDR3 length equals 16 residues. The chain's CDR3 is CASSLGRGGGGYEQYF. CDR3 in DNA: TGTGCCAGCAGCCTCGGGAGGGGCGGTGGAGGCTACGAGCAGTACTTC.